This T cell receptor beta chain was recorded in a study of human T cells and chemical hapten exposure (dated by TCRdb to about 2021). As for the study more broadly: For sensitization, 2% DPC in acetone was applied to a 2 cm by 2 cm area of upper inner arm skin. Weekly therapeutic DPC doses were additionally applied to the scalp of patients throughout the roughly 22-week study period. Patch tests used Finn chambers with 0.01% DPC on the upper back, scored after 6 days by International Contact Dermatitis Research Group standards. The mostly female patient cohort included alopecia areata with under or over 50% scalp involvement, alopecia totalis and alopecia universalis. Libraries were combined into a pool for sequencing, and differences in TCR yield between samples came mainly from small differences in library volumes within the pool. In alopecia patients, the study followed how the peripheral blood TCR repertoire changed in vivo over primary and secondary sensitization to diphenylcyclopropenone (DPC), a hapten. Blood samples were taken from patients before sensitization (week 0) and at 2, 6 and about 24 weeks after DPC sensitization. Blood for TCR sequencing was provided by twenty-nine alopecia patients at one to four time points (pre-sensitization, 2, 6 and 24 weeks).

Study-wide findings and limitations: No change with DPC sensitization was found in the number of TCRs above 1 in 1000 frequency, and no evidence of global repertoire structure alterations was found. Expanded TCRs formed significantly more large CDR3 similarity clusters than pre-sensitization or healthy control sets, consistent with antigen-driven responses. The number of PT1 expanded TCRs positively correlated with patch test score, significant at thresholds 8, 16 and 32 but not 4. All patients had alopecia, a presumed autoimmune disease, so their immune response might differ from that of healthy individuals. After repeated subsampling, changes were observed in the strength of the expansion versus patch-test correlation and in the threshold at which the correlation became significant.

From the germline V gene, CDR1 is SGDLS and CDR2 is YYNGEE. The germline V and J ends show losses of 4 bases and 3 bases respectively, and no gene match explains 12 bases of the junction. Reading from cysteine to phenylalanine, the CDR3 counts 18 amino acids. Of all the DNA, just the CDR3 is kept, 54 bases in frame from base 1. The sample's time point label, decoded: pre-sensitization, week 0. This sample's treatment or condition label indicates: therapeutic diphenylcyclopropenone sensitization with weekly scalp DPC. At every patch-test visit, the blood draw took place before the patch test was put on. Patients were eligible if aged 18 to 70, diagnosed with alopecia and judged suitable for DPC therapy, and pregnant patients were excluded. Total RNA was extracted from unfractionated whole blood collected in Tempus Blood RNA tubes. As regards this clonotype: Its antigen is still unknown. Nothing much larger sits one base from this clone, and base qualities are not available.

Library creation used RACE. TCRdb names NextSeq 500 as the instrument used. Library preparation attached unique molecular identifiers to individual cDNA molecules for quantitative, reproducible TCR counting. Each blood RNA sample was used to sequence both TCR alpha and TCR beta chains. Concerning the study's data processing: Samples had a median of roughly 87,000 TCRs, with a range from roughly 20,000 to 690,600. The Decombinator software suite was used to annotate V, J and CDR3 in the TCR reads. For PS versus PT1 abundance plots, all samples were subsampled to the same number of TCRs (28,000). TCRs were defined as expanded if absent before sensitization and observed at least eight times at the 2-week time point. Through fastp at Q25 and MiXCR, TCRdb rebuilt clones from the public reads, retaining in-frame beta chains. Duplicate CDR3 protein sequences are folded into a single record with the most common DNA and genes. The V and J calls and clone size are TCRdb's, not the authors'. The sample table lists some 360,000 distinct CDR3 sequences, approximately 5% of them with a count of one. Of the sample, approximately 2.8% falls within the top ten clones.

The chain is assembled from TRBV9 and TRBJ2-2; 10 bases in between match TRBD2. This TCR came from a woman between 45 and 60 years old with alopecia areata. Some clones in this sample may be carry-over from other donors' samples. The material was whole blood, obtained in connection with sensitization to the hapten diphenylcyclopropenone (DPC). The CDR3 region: CASSPRASGGWDTGELFF. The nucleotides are TGTGCCAGCAGCCCCCGCGCTAGCGGGGGTTGGGACACCGGGGAGCTGTTTTTT. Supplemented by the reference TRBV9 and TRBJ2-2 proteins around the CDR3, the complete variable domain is DSGVTQTPKHLITATGQRVTLRCSPRSGDLSVYWYQQSLDQGLQFLIQYYNGEERAKGNILERFSAQQFPDLHSELNLSSLELGDSALYFCASSPRASGGWDTGELFFGEGSRLTVL.